The clone carrying this TCR beta chain was picked up a small number of times. Its cognate antigen is unknown. There were likely unrecorded immune exposures, though donors were nominally healthy when sampled. These data are taken from a study of cytomegalovirus exposure and HLA in healthy donors. Whole-study findings and limits: TCR beta V segments were, for the most part, productive about 87% or about 30% of the time in an earlier analysis. In a later analysis, V- and J-gene trimming of beta chains associated with a DCLRE1C missense variant, replicated independently. The study assumed roughly uniform donor sequencing depth for presence/absence analyses.

The CDR3 length is 13 residues. Germline V gene data show CDR1 as SGHDT and CDR2 as YYEEEE. V dropped 5 bases and J dropped 4 bases, with 12 bases sitting between them. PCR involved 60 Vbeta and 13 Jbeta primers. This table comes from immunoSEQ multiplex PCR, and its TCRdb copy is limited to in-frame clones, with some not included. Of fewer than 200,000 clones in the sample, 80% to 90% are singletons; the top ten hold 1.2%. The sequenced material came from PBMCs. The receptor's source is a girl under 10 years old in good health and CMV-seropositive. The chain recombines TRBV5-6 with TRBJ1-1, with D possibly TRBD1 on 5 matching bases. The CDR3, as DNA: TGTGCCAGCAGACCCACAGGAGCCACTGAAGCTTTCTTT. Residues: CASRPTGATEAFF.